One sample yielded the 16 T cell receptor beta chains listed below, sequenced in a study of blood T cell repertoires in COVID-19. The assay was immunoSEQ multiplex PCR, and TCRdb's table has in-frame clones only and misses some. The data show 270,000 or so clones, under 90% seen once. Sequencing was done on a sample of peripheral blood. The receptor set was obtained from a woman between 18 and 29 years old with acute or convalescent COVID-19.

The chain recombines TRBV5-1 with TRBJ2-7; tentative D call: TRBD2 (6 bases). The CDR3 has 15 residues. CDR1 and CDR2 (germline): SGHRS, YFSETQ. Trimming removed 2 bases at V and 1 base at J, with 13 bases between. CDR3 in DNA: TGCGCCAGCAGCTTCCGGGACTGGGATTCCTACGAGCAGTACTTC. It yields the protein CASSFRDWDSYEQYF. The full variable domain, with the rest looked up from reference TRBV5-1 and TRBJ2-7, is KAGVTQTPRYLIKTRGQQVTLSCSPISGHRSVSWYQQTPGQGLQFLFEYFSETQRNKGNFPGRFSGRQFSNSRSEMNVSTLELGDSALYLCASSFRDWDSYEQYFGPGTRLTVT.

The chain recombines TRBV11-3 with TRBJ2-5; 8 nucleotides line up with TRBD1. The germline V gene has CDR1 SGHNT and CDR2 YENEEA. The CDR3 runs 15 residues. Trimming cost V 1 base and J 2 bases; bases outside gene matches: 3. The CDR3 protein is CASSLGQGRQETQYF. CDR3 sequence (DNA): TGTGCCAGCAGCTTAGGACAGGGGAGACAAGAGACCCAGTACTTC.

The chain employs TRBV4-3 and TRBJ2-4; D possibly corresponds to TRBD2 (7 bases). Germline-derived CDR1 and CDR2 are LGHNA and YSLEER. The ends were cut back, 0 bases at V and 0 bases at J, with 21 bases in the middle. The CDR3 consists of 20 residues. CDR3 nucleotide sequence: TGCGCCAGCAGCCAAGATTGGGGGACCGGGGGGCGAGGAGCCAAAAACATTCAGTACTTC. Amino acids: CASSQDWGTGGRGAKNIQYF.

The CDR3 DNA is TGCAGTGCTAGTCCCCTTCATCAGCCCCAGCATTTT. Amino acid sequence: CSASPLHQPQHF. V gene TRBV20-1 combines with J gene TRBJ1-5; D remains unclear. The CDR3 spans 12 residues. Germline V CDR1 and CDR2: DFQATT, SNEGSKA (reference sequence). V lost 3 bases, J lost 5 bases, and 8 bases lay in between.

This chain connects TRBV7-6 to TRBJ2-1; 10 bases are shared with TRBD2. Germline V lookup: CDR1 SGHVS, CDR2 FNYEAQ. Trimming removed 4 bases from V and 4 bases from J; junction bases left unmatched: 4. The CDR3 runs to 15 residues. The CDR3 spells CASSSLAGAYNEQFF. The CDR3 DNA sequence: TGTGCCAGCAGCTCTCTAGCGGGGGCATACAATGAGCAGTTCTTC.

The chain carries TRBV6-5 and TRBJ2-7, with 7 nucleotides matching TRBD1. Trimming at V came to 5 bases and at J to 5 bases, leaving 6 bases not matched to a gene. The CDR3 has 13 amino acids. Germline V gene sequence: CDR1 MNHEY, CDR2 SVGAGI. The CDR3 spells CASSHDRAHEQYF. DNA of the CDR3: TGTGCCAGCAGTCACGACAGGGCCCACGAGCAGTACTTC.

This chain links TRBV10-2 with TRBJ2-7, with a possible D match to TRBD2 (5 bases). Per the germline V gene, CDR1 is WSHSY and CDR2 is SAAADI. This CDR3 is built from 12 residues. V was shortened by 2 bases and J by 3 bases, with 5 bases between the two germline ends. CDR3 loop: CASSETSYEQYF. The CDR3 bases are TGCGCCAGCAGTGAGACTAGCTACGAGCAGTACTTC.

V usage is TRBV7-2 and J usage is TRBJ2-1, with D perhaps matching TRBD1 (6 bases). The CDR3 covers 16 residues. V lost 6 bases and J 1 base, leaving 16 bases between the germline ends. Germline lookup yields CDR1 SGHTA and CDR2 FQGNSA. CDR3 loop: CASRTTGPTSYNEQFF. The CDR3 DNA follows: TGTGCCAGCAGGACTACAGGGCCAACTTCCTACAATGAGCAGTTCTTC.

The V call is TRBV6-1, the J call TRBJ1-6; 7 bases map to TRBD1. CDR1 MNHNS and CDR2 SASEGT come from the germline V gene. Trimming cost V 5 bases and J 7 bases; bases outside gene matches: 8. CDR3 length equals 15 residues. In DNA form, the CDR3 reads TGTGCCAGCAGTTCCGCAGGGGGTCGAAATTCACCCCTCCACTTT. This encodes CASSSAGGRNSPLHF.

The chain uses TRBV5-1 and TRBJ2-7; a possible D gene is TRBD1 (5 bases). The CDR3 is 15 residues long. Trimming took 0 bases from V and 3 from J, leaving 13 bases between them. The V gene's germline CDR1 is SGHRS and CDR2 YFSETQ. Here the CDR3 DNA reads TGCGCCAGCAGCTTGGCCGTCATAGGGGACTACGAGCAGTACTTC. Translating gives CASSLAVIGDYEQYF.

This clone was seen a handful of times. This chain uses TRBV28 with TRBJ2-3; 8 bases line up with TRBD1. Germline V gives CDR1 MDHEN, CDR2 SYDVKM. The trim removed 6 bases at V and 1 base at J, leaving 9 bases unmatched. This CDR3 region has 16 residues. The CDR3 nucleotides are TGTGCCAGCAGCTCCTTCCGGGGACAGGGCACAGATACGCAGTATTTT. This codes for CASSSFRGQGTDTQYF.

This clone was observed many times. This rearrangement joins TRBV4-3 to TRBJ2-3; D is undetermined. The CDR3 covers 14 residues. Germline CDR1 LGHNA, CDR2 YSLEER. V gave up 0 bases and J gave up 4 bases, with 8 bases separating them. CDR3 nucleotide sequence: TGCGCCAGCAGCCAAGATCGGCGGCCAGATACGCAGTATTTT. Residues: CASSQDRRPDTQYF.

Here the CDR3 reads CASSYSVRQFF. DNA of the CDR3: TGTGCCAGCAGCTATAGCGTACGGCAGTTCTTC. V usage is TRBV7-9 and J usage is TRBJ2-1, with D possibly TRBD2 on 5 matching bases. CDR3 length: 11 residues. Per the germline V gene, CDR1 is SEHNR and CDR2 is FQNEAQ (reference sequence). Trimming stripped 4 bases from V and 12 bases from J, with 10 bases between. The entire variable domain, with the rest obtained from reference TRBV7-9 and TRBJ2-1, is as follows: DTGVSQNPRHKITKRGQNVTFRCDPISEHNRLYWYRQTLGQGPEFLTYFQNEAQLEKSRLLSDRFSAERPKGSFSTLEIQRTEQGDSAMYLCASSYSVRQFFGPGTRLTVL.

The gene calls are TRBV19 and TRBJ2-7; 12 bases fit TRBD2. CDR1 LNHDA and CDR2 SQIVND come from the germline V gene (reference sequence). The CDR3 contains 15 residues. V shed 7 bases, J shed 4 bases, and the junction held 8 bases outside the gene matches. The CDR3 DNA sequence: TGTGCCAGTACCCCTAGCGGGAGGGCAAGGTACGAGCAGTACTTC. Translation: CASTPSGRARYEQYF.

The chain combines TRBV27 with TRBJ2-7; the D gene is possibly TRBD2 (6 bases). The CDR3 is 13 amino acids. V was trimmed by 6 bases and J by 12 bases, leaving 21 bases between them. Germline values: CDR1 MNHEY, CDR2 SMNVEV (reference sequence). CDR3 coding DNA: TGTGCCAGCAGCCCGGCGGGGCAAACCCGAGGGTACTTC. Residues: CASSPAGQTRGYF.

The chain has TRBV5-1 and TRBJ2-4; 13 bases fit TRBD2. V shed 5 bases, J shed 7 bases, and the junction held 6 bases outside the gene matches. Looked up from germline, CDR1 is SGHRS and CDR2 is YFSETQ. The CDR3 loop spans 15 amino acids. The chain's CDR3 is CASRWTSGSVNIQYF. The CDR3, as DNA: TGCGCCAGCAGATGGACTAGCGGGAGCGTGAACATTCAGTACTTC.